This T cell receptor beta chain comes out of a study of preoperative IRX-2 immunotherapy in early breast cancer. The CDR3 is made up of 14 amino acids. The germline V and J ends were trimmed by 0 bases and 11 bases, with 14 bases remaining between them. Germline values: CDR1 SGHRS, CDR2 YFSETQ. Treatment specified: preoperative locoregional IRX-2 cytokine immunotherapy. This phase Ib study tested locoregional IRX-2 cytokine immunotherapy given before surgery. Repertoires were generated with immunoSEQ multiplex PCR, while TCRdb's copy carries only in-frame clones and drops some. The sample lists 35,000 to 40,000 clones, 82% occurring once.

The input for sequencing was lymph node tissue, taken after IRX-2 immunotherapy. This sequence was found in a human donor with breast cancer. This sequence joins TRBV5-1 and TRBJ1-4; D may be TRBD1 (5 bases). CDR3 coding DNA: TGCGCCAGCAGCTTGGAGCCTCTAGGGGCGAAACTGTTTTTT. Protein: CASSLEPLGAKLFF.